The source of this TCR beta chain is a study of shared clonotypes between healthy human individuals (dated by TCRdb to about 2020). A note on the overall study: A few men and a couple of women, aged 18 to 49 years, made up the cohort. Per donor, three plates each were used for CD4 naive and CD4 memory, two for CD8 naive, and one for CD8 memory. To increase sequencing depth and limit assay-specific biases, TCR repertoire library preparation and sequencing were carried out by different laboratories using diverse techniques. Each donor's leukapheresis produced roughly between roughly 0.85 and 9.5 billion PBMCs. To estimate repertoire size and how much clonotype sharing occurs between individuals, the study deeply sequenced the blood TCR repertoires of five healthy adults.

The paper's findings and limits, for the study overall: Clonotypes shared by all four sorted-subset donors showed higher generation probabilities than non-shared clonotypes. About 5% of naive CD4, 3.5% of naive CD8, approximately 2% of memory CD4, and 0.4% of memory CD8 clonotypes were shared across a few donors. Naive subsets generally had larger estimated clonotype richness than memory subsets. The genetic and exposure-history diversity represented was limited by the small number of donors. Pairwise subsampling led to the expectation that sequencing depth would affect the degree of clonotype sharing among donors. Rarefaction of sorted-subset datasets indicated incomplete sequencing despite the large sequencing depth. Sampling was restricted to blood, and TCR repertoires in tissues likely differ from the TCR repertoires found in blood.

Including cysteine and phenylalanine, the CDR3 has 21 amino acids. Only CDR3 DNA remains: 63 bases, in frame from the first base. The donors were healthy, HIV-negative adults with no recently reported acute infections or vaccinations. Only Caucasian adults living in Nashville, Tennessee, USA were represented among the donors. CD4+ T cells were enriched by magnetic negative selection; naive cells were then positively selected on CD45RA, and the negative fraction formed the memory subset. After blood collection by leukapheresis, PBMCs were isolated using Ficoll-Histopaque density gradient centrifugation and then cryopreserved in the vapor phase of liquid nitrogen. Analytical flow cytometry was used to check the purity and quantity of every magnetically sorted T cell population. Genomic DNA was isolated from every sorted fraction and measured by UV absorbance on a Nanodrop 2000c. Comment on this clone: It lacks a known antigen. No base quality information exists; no much larger clone differs at one position.

TCR CDR3 regions were amplified from genomic DNA by multiplex PCR using the deep immunoSEQ assay. Extracted genomic DNA from each cell subset was distributed evenly across all wells of several immunoSEQ 96-well plates, and each plate was treated as a replicate. For sorted subsets, about 200 ng genomic DNA, equal to tens of thousands of T cell genomes, was loaded into each replicate PCR. Purified libraries were measured with a Qubit 3.0 fluorometer, size-checked on a Bioanalyzer 2100, and measured again with the KAPA Library Quantification kit. Every immunoSEQ 96-well plate was sequenced on a separate single-read 150-cycle Illumina NextSeq 550 flow cell. The original methods were these. The immunoSEQ output contained only junctional sequences without quality scores, so filtering could not match that applied to full-length reads. Sequences were annotated with PyIR, a Python wrapper for IgBLAST v1.9, using IMGT germline references to assign V/J genes and CDR3. Reads with weak V/J assignments (E-value above 1e-6), missing CDR3, stop codons, out-of-frame junctions, or ambiguous translated residues were removed. V3J clonotypes were defined by identical inferred V gene, J gene, and CDR3 amino acid sequence. To compute the percentage overlap between repertoires, the number of shared unique clonotypes was divided by the size of the smaller repertoire. Three approaches were used to assess repertoire richness: RTK rarefaction, the Chao1 estimator, and Recon v2.1 estimates of unobserved clonotypes. Generation probabilities were computed with OLGA for all TCRbeta clonotypes obtained by the gDNA method from a few donors. The table was pulled from immuneACCESS by TCRdb, which kept in-frame rearrangements only. Such tables lose some clones; where checked, under half of the loss comes from unresolved V genes, and the rest has no known cause. V and J calls plus clone size are reproduced from that table; the DNA served to infer D and trimming. The sample table lists 2 million to 2.5 million clones, 85% to 95% of them with a count of one. The top ten constitute 0.3% to 0.4% of the sample.

The specimen was naive CD4+ T cells from PBMCs. Explained via the paper, the cell subset or site label denotes: CD45RA+ positively selected. This sequence originates from a young man in good health. Some clones in this sample may be carry-over from other donors' samples. The chain is encoded by TRBV21-1 joined to TRBJ1-5; TRBD1 reflects the table's D call only, with no check against the DNA. TRBV21-1 is a pseudogene locus. In nucleotides, the sequence is TGTGCCAGCAGCGGACGGACAGGGACGGGGGTATATTCGTATAGCAATCAGCCCCAGCATTTT. It specifies CASSGRTGTGVYSYSNQPQHF.